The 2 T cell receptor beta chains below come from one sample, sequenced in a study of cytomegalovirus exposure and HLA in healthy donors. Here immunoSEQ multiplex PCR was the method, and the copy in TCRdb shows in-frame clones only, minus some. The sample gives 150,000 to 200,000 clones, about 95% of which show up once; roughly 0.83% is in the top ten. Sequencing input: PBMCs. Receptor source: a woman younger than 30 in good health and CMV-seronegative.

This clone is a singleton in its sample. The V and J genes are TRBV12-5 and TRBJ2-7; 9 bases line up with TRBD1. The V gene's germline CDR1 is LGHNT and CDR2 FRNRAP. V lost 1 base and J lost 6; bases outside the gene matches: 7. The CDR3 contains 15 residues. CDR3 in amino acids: CASGLAGTGYFEQYF. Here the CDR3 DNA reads TGTGCTAGTGGTTTGGCCGGGACAGGGTATTTCGAGCAGTACTTC.

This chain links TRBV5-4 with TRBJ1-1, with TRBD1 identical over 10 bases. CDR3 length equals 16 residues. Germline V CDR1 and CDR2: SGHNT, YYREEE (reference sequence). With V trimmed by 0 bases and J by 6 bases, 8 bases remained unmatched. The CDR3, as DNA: TGTGCCAGCAGCTTGGGGACAGGGGGTACGGGCTCTGAAGCTTTCTTT. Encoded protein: CASSLGTGGTGSEAFF.